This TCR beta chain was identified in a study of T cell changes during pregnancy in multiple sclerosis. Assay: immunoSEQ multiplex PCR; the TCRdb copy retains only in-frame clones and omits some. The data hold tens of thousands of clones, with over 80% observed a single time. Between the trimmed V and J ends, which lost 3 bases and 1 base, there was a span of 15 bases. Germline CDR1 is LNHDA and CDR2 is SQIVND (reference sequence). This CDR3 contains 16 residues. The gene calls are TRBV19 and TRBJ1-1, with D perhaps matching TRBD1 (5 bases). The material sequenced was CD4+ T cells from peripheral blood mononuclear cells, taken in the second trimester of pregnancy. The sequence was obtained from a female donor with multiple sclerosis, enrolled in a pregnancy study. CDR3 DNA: TGTGCCAGTAGTATTTATCAGGGTCTGGCGAACACTGAAGCTTTCTTT. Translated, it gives CASSIYQGLANTEAFF.